In its sample, the clone carrying this T cell receptor beta chain was seen many times. The record originates from a study of low-dose radiotherapy and immunotherapy resistance in tumors. TRAV and TRBV primers primed cDNA for both TCRalpha and TCRbeta. TCR amplification ran approximately 22 PCR cycles using constant-region and V-primer adapter primers. TCRdb reprocessed the reads with MiXCR, giving one entry per CDR3 protein. There are around 84,000 distinct CDR3 sequences in the sample; 15% to 20% occur only once, and over 1.2% lies in the top ten. Noted time point: after trial treatment. Treatment indicated: LDRT plus nivolumab, ipilimumab, low-dose cyclophosphamide and aspirin (RACIN trial). The length of the CDR3 is 13 residues. Germline values: CDR1 SNHLY, CDR2 FYNNEI. V gave up 4 bases and J gave up 1 base, with 7 bases separating them.

V usage is TRBV2 and J usage is TRBJ2-5, with D unclear. This sample comprised PBMCs, obtained after low-dose radiotherapy plus immunotherapy. This sequence originates from a male donor with prostate cancer. CDR3 region: CASSVNSQETQYF. CDR3 DNA sequence: TGTGCCAGCAGTGTGAACAGCCAAGAGACCCAGTACTTC.